This TCR beta chain was recovered during a study of T cell responses to AZD1222 COVID-19 vaccine. Study-level points and caveats: Nearly half of spike-specific TCRs reportedly target variant regions that are unmutated in the B.1.351 and B.1.1.7 variants. After the peak T cell response, and only then, were repertoires sampled. The sample set comprised mostly white British donors with more females, and clonal diversity was possibly underestimated.

As regards this clone: Its antigen remains unknown.

Profiled with immunoSEQ multiplex PCR; TCRdb holds only in-frame clones, not every one. The top ten clones hold roughly a tenth of a sample with 45,000 to 55,000 clones, 84% of them seen once. The CDR3 spans 16 residues. The germline gives CDR1 LGHNA, CDR2 YSLEER. V dropped 1 base and J dropped 6; count of bases not matched to a gene: 6. The source is an adult in good health. The V call is TRBV4-3, the J call TRBJ2-2, with 9 bases matching TRBD1. Material: peripheral blood, obtained on day 0 of AZD1222 vaccination. In DNA form, the CDR3 reads TGCGCCAGCAGCCAAGTGGACAGGGGATGGTCCGGGGAGCTGTTTTTT. Encoded protein: CASSQVDRGWSGELFF.